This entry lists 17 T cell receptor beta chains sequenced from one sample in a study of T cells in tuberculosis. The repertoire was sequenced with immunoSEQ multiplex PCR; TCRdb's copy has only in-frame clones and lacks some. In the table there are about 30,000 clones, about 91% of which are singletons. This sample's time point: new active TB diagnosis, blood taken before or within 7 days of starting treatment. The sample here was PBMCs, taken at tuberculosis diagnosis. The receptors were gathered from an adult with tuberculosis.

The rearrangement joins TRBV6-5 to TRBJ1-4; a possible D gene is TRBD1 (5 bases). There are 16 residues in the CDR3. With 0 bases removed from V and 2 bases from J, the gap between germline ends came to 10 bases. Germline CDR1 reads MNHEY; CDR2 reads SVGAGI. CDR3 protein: CASSYSFAGTNEKLFF. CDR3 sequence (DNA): TGTGCCAGCAGTTACTCGTTTGCAGGGACTAATGAAAAACTGTTTTTT.

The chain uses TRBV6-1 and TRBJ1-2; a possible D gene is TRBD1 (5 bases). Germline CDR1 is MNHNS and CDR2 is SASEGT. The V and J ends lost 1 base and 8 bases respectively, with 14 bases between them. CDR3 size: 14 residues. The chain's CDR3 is CASSEGVRDSGYTF. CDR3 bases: TGTGCCAGCAGTGAAGGTGTCAGGGATAGCGGCTACACCTTC.

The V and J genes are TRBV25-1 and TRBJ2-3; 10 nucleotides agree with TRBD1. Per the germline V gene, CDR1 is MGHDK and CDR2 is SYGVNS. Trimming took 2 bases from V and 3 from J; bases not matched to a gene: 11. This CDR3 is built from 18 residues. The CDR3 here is CASSERSEWTGGTDTQYF. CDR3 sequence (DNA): TGTGCCAGCAGTGAAAGATCCGAGTGGACAGGGGGGACAGATACGCAGTATTTT.

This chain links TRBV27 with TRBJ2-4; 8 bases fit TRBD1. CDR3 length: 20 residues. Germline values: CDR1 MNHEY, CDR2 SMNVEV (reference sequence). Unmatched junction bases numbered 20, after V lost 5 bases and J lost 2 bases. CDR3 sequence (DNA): TGTGCCAGCAGTCCAGGCAGGGGGCGCGATTCTAGGGCAACCAAAAACATTCAGTACTTC. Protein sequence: CASSPGRGRDSRATKNIQYF.

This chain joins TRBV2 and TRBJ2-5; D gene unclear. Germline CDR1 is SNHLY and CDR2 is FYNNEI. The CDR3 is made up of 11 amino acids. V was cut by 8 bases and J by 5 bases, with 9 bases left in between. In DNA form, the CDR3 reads TGTGCCAGCGAGATCTCGGAGACCCAGTACTTC. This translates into CASEISETQYF.

This CDR3 is CASSCDRGDYGYTF. In DNA, the CDR3 is TGTGCCAGCAGCTGCGACAGGGGGGACTATGGCTACACCTTC. V usage is TRBV21-1 and J usage is TRBJ1-2; TRBD1 was called by the table and not checked on the DNA. TRBV21-1 is tagged as a pseudogene. The CDR3 sequence is 14 residues long.

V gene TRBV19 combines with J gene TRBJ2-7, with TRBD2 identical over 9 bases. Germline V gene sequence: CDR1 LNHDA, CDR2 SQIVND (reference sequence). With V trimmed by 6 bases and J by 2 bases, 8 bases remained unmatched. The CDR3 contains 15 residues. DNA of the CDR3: TGTGCCAGTAGGCCCAGCGGGGGGTCACCCTACGAGCAGTACTTC. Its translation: CASRPSGGSPYEQYF.

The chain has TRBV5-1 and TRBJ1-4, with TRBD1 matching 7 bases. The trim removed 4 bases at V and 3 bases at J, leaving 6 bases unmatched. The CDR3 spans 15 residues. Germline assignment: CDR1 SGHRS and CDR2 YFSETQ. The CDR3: CASSRGTASNEKLFF. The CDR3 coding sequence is TGCGCCAGCAGCCGGGGGACAGCGTCTAATGAAAAACTGTTTTTT.

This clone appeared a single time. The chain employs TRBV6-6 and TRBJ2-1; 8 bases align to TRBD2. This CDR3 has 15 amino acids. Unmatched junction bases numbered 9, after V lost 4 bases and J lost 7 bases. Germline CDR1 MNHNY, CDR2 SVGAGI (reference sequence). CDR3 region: CASSFLSSGPNEQFF. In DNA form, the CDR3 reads TGTGCCAGCAGTTTTTTATCTAGCGGGCCAAATGAGCAGTTCTTC.

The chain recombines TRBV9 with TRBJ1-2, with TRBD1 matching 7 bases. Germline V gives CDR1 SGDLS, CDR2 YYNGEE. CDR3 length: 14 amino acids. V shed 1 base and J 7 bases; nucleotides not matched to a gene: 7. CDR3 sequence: CASSVTGEAGGYTF. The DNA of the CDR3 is TGTGCCAGCAGCGTAACAGGGGAAGCGGGTGGCTACACCTTC.

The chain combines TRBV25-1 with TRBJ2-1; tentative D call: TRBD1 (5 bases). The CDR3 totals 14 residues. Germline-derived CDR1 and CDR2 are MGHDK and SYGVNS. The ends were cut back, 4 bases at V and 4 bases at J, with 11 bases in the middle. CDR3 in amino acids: CASSGDSKYNEQFF. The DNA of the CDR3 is TGTGCCAGCAGTGGAGACAGCAAATACAATGAGCAGTTCTTC.

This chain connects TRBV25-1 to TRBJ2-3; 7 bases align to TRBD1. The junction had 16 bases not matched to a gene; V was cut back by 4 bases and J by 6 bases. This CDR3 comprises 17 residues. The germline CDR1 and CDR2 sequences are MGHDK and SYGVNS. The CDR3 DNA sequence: TGTGCCAGCAGTGGGCCTAGACAGGGTTGGGAGAGGGATACGCAGTATTTT. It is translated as CASSGPRQGWERDTQYF. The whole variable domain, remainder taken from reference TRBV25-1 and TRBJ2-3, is EADIYQTPRYLVIGTGKKITLECSQTMGHDKMYWYQQDPGMELHLIHYSYGVNSTEKGDLSSESTVSRIRTEHFPLTLESARPSHTSQYLCASSGPRQGWERDTQYFGPGTRLTVL.

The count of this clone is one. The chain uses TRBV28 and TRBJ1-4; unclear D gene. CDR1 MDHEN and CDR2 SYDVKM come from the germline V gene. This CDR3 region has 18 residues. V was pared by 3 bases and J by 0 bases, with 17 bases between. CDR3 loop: CASSFFDSLNATNEKLFF. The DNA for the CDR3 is TGTGCCAGCAGTTTCTTTGACTCTTTGAATGCAACTAATGAAAAACTGTTTTTT.

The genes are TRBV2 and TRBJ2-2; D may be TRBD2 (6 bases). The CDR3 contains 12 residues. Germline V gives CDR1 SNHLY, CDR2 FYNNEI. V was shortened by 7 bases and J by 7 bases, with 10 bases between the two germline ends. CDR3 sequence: CASTGLGGELFF. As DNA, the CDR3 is TGTGCCAGCACGGGACTCGGCGGGGAGCTGTTTTTT.

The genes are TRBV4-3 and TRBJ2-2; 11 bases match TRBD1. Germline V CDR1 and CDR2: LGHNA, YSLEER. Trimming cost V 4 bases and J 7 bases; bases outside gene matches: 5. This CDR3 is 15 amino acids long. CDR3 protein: CASSPGTGGIGELFF. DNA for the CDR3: TGCGCCAGCAGCCCCGGGACAGGGGGGATCGGGGAGCTGTTTTTT.

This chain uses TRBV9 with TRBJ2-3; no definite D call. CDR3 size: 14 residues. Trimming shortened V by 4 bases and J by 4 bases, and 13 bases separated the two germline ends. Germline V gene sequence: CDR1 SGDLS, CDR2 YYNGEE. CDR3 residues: CASSPRYSADTQYF. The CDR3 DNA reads TGTGCCAGCAGCCCCCGTTATTCAGCAGATACGCAGTATTTT.

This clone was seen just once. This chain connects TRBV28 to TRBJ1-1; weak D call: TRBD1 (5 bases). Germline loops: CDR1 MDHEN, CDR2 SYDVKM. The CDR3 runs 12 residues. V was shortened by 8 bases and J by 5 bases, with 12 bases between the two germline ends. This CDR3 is CASALGPTEAFF. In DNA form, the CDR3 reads TGTGCCAGCGCCTTGGGGCCTACTGAAGCTTTCTTT.